What follows are 10 T cell receptor beta chains derived from one specimen sequenced in a study of somatic mutations in cytotoxic T cells in rheumatoid arthritis. TCRdb keeps only in-frame clones here, not all; method: immunoSEQ multiplex PCR. Here the sample spans approximately 11,000 clones, approximately 71% being singletons. The sequencing input was CD8+ T cells sorted from blood. The receptors shown here come from an adult with rheumatoid arthritis.

This clone was counted a single time. The chain joins TRBV2 to TRBJ2-1; D may be TRBD2 (6 bases). The V gene lost 6 bases and the J gene lost 2 bases, with 20 bases spanning the gap. Germline V gene sequence: CDR1 SNHLY, CDR2 FYNNEI. This CDR3 contains 17 residues. In DNA, the CDR3 is TGTGCCAGCAGCCCCACGGGAGCTATTGCTCCCTACAATGAGCAGTTCTTC. Its translation is CASSPTGAIAPYNEQFF.

Concerning this clone: The junction differs from germline at one of its ends, possibly a read error. V and J are TRBV5-1 and TRBJ1-1; D unclear. The CDR3 totals 12 residues. Germline CDR1 SGHRS, CDR2 YFSETQ. CDR3 in DNA: TGCGCCAGCCGCTTGGCTTCCGATGAAGCTTTCTTT. Its protein is CASRLASDEAFF.

The CDR3 bases are TGTGCCAGCAGCGTAGGTTGGGGGGGCCGAAACACAGATACGCAGTATTTT. It yields the protein CASSVGWGGRNTDTQYF. V gene TRBV9 combines with J gene TRBJ2-3, with D tentatively TRBD2 (7 bases). This CDR3 contains 17 residues. Germline CDR1 reads SGDLS; CDR2 reads YYNGEE. V was cut by 0 bases and J by 2 bases, with 16 bases left in between.

Judged by abundance, this clone is medium-sized. The rearrangement uses TRBV7-9 and TRBJ2-7; D may be TRBD1 (6 bases). Trimming stripped 7 bases from V and 2 bases from J, with 12 bases between. The CDR3 spans 13 residues. Germline CDR1 is SEHNR and CDR2 is FQNEAQ (reference sequence). CDR3 residues: CASTIQGTYEQYF. The CDR3 nucleotides are TGTGCCAGCACCATACAGGGAACCTACGAGCAGTACTTC.

The chain has TRBV28 and TRBJ1-1, with a possible D match to TRBD1 (6 bases). Germline CDR1 and CDR2: MDHEN and SYDVKM. Trimming stripped 7 bases from V and 3 bases from J, with 15 bases between. The CDR3 consists of 14 residues. In DNA form, the CDR3 reads TGTGCCAGCAAACAGGGCGGATGGGACACTGAAGCTTTCTTT. Translating it yields CASKQGGWDTEAFF.

The chain joins TRBV5-1 to TRBJ2-7; 9 bases are a match to TRBD1. Germline lookup yields CDR1 SGHRS and CDR2 YFSETQ. With 0 bases clipped from V and 5 bases from J, the junction kept 6 bases outside the gene matches. The length of the CDR3 is 15 residues. DNA for the CDR3: TGCGCCAGCAGCTTGGCAATCGGGACAGGGAACGAGCAGTACTTC. As protein: CASSLAIGTGNEQYF.

This clone was seen only once. V and J are TRBV7-3 and TRBJ1-2; D perhaps matches TRBD1 (6 bases). Germline V gene lookup returns CDR1 SGHTA and CDR2 FQGTGA. V lost 6 bases to trimming and J lost 5 bases, with 22 bases between them. The CDR3 totals 16 residues. Here the CDR3 DNA reads TGTGCCAGCAGTCTTCAACGGGGGCTTTTAAAGTATGGCTACACCTTC. Translation gives CASSLQRGLLKYGYTF.

V usage is TRBV9 and J usage is TRBJ2-7; tentatively, D is TRBD1 or TRBD2 (5 bases each). The CDR3 extends over 15 amino acids. Germline V gene sequence: CDR1 SGDLS, CDR2 YYNGEE. Trimming took off 4 bases at V and 2 bases at J, with 16 bases between the two ends. As DNA, the CDR3 is TGTGCCAGCAGCCCCCCTATGGGACCAGCCTACGAGCAGTACTTC. Translation: CASSPPMGPAYEQYF.

By its share, this clone is medium-sized (0.01 to 0.1%). The CDR3 loop reads CASSPNRGGPEAFF. CDR3 nucleotides: TGTGCCAGCAGTCCCAACAGGGGTGGGCCTGAAGCTTTCTTT. V gene TRBV6-1 combines with J gene TRBJ1-1, with 7 bases matching TRBD1. This CDR3 has 14 amino acids. Germline trimming cut 5 bases from V and 6 bases from J; bases unmatched to any gene: 9. Per the germline V gene, CDR1 is MNHNS and CDR2 is SASEGT.

The V and J genes are TRBV2 and TRBJ1-2, with D possibly TRBD1 on 6 matching bases. CDR3 length equals 12 residues. Germline assignment: CDR1 SNHLY and CDR2 FYNNEI. Between the trimmed V and J ends, which lost 8 bases and 6 bases, there was a span of 13 bases. CDR3 sequence: CASDTGYDGYTF. The CDR3 DNA reads TGTGCCAGCGATACAGGGTATGATGGCTACACCTTC.